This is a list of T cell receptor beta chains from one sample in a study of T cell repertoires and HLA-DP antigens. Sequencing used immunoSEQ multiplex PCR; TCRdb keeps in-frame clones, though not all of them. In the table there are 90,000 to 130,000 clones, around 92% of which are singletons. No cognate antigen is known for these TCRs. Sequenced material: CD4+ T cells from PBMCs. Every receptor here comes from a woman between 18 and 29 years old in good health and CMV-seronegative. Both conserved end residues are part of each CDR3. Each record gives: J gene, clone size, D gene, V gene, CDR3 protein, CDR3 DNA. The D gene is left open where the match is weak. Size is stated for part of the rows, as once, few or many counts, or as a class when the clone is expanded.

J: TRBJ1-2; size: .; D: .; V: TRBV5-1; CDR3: CASSLVAGYGYTF; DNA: TGCGCCAGCAGCTTGGTGGCGGGCTATGGCTACACCTTC
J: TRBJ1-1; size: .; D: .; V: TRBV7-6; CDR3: CASSLGRVDTEAFF; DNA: TGTGCCAGCAGCTTAGGGAGGGTGGACACTGAAGCTTTCTTT
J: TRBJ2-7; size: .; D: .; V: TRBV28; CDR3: CASNPGRIYEQYF; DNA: TGTGCCAGCAATCCGGGACGGATCTACGAGCAGTACTTC
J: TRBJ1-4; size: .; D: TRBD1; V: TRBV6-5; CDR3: CASSAGTGGAEKLFF; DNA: TGTGCCAGCAGTGCTGGGACAGGGGGAGCAGAAAAACTGTTTTTT
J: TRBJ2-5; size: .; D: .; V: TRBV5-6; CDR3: CASRRRGRQVTQYF; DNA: TGTGCCAGCAGGCGCAGGGGGAGGCAGGTGACCCAGTACTTC
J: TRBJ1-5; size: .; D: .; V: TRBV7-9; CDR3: CASSPSGNQPQHF; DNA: TGTGCCAGCAGCCCATCAGGGAATCAGCCCCAGCATTTT
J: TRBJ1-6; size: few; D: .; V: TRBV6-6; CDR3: CASWNRYSYNSPLHF; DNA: TGTGCCAGCTGGAATAGATACTCCTATAATTCACCCCTCCACTTT
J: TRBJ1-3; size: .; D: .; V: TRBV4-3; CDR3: CASSPGGAGNTIYF; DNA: TGCGCCAGCTCACCGGGGGGGGCTGGAAACACCATATATTTT
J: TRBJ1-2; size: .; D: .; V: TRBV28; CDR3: CASSATGGYGYTF; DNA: TGTGCCAGCAGTGCGACGGGGGGTTATGGCTACACCTTC
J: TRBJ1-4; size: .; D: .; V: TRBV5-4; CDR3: CASSPNSGDEKLFF; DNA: TGTGCCAGCAGCCCAAACTCAGGGGATGAAAAACTGTTTTTT
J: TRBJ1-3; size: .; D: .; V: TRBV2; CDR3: CASSEATRSGNTIYF; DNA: TGTGCCAGCAGTGAAGCGACCCGCTCTGGAAACACCATATATTTT
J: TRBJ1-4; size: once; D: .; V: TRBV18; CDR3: CASSPQKTNEKLFF; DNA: TGTGCCAGCTCACCACAAAAAACTAATGAAAAACTGTTTTTT
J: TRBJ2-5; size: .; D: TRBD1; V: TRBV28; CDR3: CASSLLPGQGEETQYF; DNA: TGTGCCAGCAGTTTACTTCCGGGACAGGGCGAAGAGACCCAGTACTTC
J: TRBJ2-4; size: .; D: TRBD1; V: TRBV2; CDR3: CASSFRQGRDIQYF; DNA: TGTGCCAGCAGTTTCCGACAGGGCCGTGACATTCAGTACTTC
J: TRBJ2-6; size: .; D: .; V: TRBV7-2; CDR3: CASGLRSSGANVLTF; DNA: TGTGCCAGCGGATTGAGATCCTCTGGGGCCAACGTCCTGACTTTC
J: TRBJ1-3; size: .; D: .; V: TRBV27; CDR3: CASSLSWTDGNTIYF; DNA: TGTGCCAGCAGTTTATCCTGGACCGATGGAAACACCATATATTTT
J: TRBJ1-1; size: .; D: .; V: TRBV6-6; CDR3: CASGNTEAFF; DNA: TGTGCCAGCGGGAACACTGAAGCTTTCTTT
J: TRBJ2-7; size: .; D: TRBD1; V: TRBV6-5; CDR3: CASSRTGDVGEQYF; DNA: TGTGCCAGCAGTCGGACAGGGGACGTCGGGGAGCAGTACTTC
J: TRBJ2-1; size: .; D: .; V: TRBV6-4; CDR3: CASSDSRQFF; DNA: TGTGCCAGCAGTGACTCTAGGCAGTTCTTC
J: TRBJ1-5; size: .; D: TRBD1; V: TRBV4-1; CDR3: CASKETGHLGNQPQHF; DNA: TGCGCCAGCAAGGAGACAGGGCATCTTGGCAATCAGCCCCAGCATTTT
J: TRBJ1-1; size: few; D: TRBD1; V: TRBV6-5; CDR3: CASNIPGGGEAFF; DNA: TGTGCCAGCAACATACCAGGGGGCGGCGAAGCTTTCTTT
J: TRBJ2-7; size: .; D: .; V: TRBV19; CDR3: CASSIGLGGPPYEQYF; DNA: TGTGCCAGTAGTATCGGTCTGGGGGGACCTCCCTACGAGCAGTACTTC
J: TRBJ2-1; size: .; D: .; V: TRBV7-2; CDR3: CASSLAERGRKFF; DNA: TGTGCCAGCAGCTTAGCGGAGAGGGGAAGAAAGTTCTTC
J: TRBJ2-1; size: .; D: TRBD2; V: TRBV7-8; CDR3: CASSQTQLAGGVNEQFF; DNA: TGTGCCAGCAGCCAAACCCAATTAGCGGGAGGGGTCAATGAGCAGTTCTTC
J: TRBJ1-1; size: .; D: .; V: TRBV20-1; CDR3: CKGGLNTEAFF; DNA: TGCAAGGGGGGCCTGAACACTGAAGCTTTCTTT
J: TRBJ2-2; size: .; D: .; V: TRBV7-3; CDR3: CASSLTANTGELFF; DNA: TGTGCCAGCAGCTTAACCGCGAACACCGGGGAGCTGTTTTTT
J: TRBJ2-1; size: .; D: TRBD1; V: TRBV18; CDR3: CASSPSGQFYNEQFF; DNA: TGTGCCAGCTCACCGTCGGGACAGTTCTACAATGAGCAGTTCTTC
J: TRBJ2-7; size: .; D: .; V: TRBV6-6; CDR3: CASSYSHIGAYEQYF; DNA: TGTGCCAGCAGTTACAGCCACATCGGGGCCTACGAGCAGTACTTC
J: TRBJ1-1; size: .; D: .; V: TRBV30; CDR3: CAWSSRGMNTEAFF; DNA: TGTGCCTGGAGTTCCAGGGGCATGAACACTGAAGCTTTCTTT
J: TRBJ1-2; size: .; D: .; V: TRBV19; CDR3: CASSDSTGYGYTF; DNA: TGTGCCAGCTCCGACTCAACGGGGTATGGCTACACCTTC
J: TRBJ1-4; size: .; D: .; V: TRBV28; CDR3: CASSFGGAGGNEKLFF; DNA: TGTGCCAGCAGTTTCGGGGGGGCTGGAGGGAACGAAAAACTGTTTTTT
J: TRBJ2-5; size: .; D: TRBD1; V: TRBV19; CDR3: CASSRDSRYQETQYF; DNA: TGTGCCAGTAGTAGGGACAGCAGGTACCAAGAGACCCAGTACTTC
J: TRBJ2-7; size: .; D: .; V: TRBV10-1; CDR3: CASSQGRFSYEQYF; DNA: TGCGCCAGCAGTCAAGGAAGGTTTTCCTACGAGCAGTACTTC
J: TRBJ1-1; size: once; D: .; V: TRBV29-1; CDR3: CSVEGTRRGAFF; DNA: TGCAGCGTTGAGGGGACAAGACGGGGAGCTTTCTTT
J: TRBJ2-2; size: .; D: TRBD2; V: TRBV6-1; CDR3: CASRGGSTGELFF; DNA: TGTGCCAGCCGCGGGGGAAGTACCGGGGAGCTGTTTTTT
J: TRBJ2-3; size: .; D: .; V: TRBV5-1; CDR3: CASTKTRLSTDTQYF; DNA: TGCGCCAGCACCAAGACCAGGCTAAGCACAGATACGCAGTATTTT
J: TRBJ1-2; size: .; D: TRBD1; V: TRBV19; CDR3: CASSTGGYGYTF; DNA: TGTGCCAGTAGTACAGGGGGCTATGGCTACACCTTC
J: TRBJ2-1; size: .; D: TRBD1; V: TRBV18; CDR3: CASSPNRGLNEQFF; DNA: TGTGCCAGCTCACCTAACAGGGGGCTCAATGAGCAGTTCTTC
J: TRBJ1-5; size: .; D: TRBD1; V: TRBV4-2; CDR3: CASSQGQREWEGQPQHF; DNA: TGTGCCAGCAGCCAGGGACAGCGGGAATGGGAAGGACAGCCCCAGCATTTT
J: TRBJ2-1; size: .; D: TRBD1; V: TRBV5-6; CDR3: CASSKDRASYNEQFF; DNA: TGTGCCAGCAGCAAGGACAGGGCCTCCTACAATGAGCAGTTCTTC
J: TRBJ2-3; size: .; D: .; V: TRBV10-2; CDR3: CASSASTDTQYF; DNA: TGCGCCAGCAGTGCTAGCACAGATACGCAGTATTTT